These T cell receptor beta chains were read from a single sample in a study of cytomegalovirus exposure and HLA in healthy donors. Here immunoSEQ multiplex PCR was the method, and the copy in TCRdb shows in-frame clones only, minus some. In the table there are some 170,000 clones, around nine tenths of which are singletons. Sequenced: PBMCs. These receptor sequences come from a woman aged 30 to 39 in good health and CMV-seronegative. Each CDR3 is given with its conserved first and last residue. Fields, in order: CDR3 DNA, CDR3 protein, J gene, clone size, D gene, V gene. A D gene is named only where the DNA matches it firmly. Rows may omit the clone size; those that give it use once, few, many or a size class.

cdr3_nt: TGTGCCAGCAGTGGGACAGTCCAAGAGACCCAGTACTTC; cdr3_aa: CASSGTVQETQYF; j_call: TRBJ2-5; clone_size: .; d_call: .; v_call: TRBV6-1
cdr3_nt: TGCGCCAGCATAGGACTAGCGGGGGGGCCAGAGACCCAGTACTTC; cdr3_aa: CASIGLAGGPETQYF; j_call: TRBJ2-5; clone_size: .; d_call: TRBD2; v_call: TRBV5-1
cdr3_nt: TGTGCCAGCAGCGTATCAGGGGGCGCGTCCTACGAGCAGTACTTC; cdr3_aa: CASSVSGGASYEQYF; j_call: TRBJ2-7; clone_size: once; d_call: TRBD1; v_call: TRBV9
cdr3_nt: TGCGCCAGCAGCCCAATGCTCGAACAGGGTGAGCAGTTCTTC; cdr3_aa: CASSPMLEQGEQFF; j_call: TRBJ2-1; clone_size: .; d_call: .; v_call: TRBV5-1
cdr3_nt: TGTGCCAGCAGCGTAGGGCCCACAGCAGATACGCAGTATTTT; cdr3_aa: CASSVGPTADTQYF; j_call: TRBJ2-3; clone_size: .; d_call: .; v_call: TRBV9
cdr3_nt: TGTGCCAGCATGGACTGGTTTGGTTTTGGGGAGCTGTTTTTT; cdr3_aa: CASMDWFGFGELFF; j_call: TRBJ2-2; clone_size: once; d_call: .; v_call: TRBV6-1
cdr3_nt: TGTGCCAGCAGTTACGCAGGGGGGAGCACAGATACGCAGTATTTT; cdr3_aa: CASSYAGGSTDTQYF; j_call: TRBJ2-3; clone_size: .; d_call: .; v_call: TRBV6-5
cdr3_nt: TGTGCCAGCAGCTCCGGACAGGGGAATTATGGCTACACCTTC; cdr3_aa: CASSSGQGNYGYTF; j_call: TRBJ1-2; clone_size: .; d_call: TRBD1; v_call: TRBV13
cdr3_nt: TGCGCCAGCAGCTTGGTTACAGATCCCAGCACAGATACGCAGTATTTT; cdr3_aa: CASSLVTDPSTDTQYF; j_call: TRBJ2-3; clone_size: .; d_call: .; v_call: TRBV5-1
cdr3_nt: TGTGCCAGCAGGTGGTCCGGCGGGGAGTCACCCCTCCACTTT; cdr3_aa: CASRWSGGESPLHF; j_call: TRBJ1-6; clone_size: .; d_call: .; v_call: TRBV6-5
cdr3_nt: TGTGCCAGCAGTTCCACAGGCTCGGAGACCCAGTACTTC; cdr3_aa: CASSSTGSETQYF; j_call: TRBJ2-5; clone_size: once; d_call: .; v_call: TRBV27
cdr3_nt: TGCGCCAGCAGGGGTACAGGGGGTCTTACGCAGTATTTT; cdr3_aa: CASRGTGGLTQYF; j_call: TRBJ2-3; clone_size: .; d_call: TRBD1; v_call: TRBV4-1
cdr3_nt: TGTGCCAGCAATCCGTTGGGGCTCACTAGCACAGATACGCAGTATTTT; cdr3_aa: CASNPLGLTSTDTQYF; j_call: TRBJ2-3; clone_size: .; d_call: .; v_call: TRBV27
cdr3_nt: TGTGCCAGCAGCGCCGCGGGACAGGGGGCGTTGTATGGCTACACCTTC; cdr3_aa: CASSAAGQGALYGYTF; j_call: TRBJ1-2; clone_size: .; d_call: TRBD1; v_call: TRBV5-6
cdr3_nt: TGCAGCGTTGAAGGCCAGGGGCCAGGGGAGTCCTACGGCTATGGCTACACCTTC; cdr3_aa: CSVEGQGPGESYGYGYTF; j_call: TRBJ1-2; clone_size: .; d_call: .; v_call: TRBV29-1
cdr3_nt: TGCGCCAGCAGCTCGGCGGGGGGCGGTTACAATGAGCAGTTCTTC; cdr3_aa: CASSSAGGGYNEQFF; j_call: TRBJ2-1; clone_size: .; d_call: TRBD2; v_call: TRBV5-1
cdr3_nt: TGTGCCACCAGCAGAGATAGAGACTCTGGAAACACCATATATTTT; cdr3_aa: CATSRDRDSGNTIYF; j_call: TRBJ1-3; clone_size: .; d_call: .; v_call: TRBV15
cdr3_nt: TGCAGCGTTGCTAGGACAGGGTCCTCGAACACTGAAGCTTTCTTT; cdr3_aa: CSVARTGSSNTEAFF; j_call: TRBJ1-1; clone_size: .; d_call: TRBD1; v_call: TRBV29-1
cdr3_nt: TGTGCCAGCAAGTGGGGGCTGAACTACAATGAGCAGTTCTTC; cdr3_aa: CASKWGLNYNEQFF; j_call: TRBJ2-1; clone_size: .; d_call: .; v_call: TRBV9
cdr3_nt: TGTGCCACCAGCAGGCTAGTTGGCACAGATACGCAGTATTTT; cdr3_aa: CATSRLVGTDTQYF; j_call: TRBJ2-3; clone_size: .; d_call: .; v_call: TRBV15
cdr3_nt: TGTGCCAGCTCACCACCCGGTTATAATTCACCCCTCCACTTT; cdr3_aa: CASSPPGYNSPLHF; j_call: TRBJ1-6; clone_size: .; d_call: .; v_call: TRBV18
cdr3_nt: TGCGCCAGCAGCCAAGTACTAGCGGGGCTAAGGAGCTCCTACGAGCAGTACTTC; cdr3_aa: CASSQVLAGLRSSYEQYF; j_call: TRBJ2-7; clone_size: .; d_call: TRBD2; v_call: TRBV4-1
cdr3_nt: TGCAGCGTAAACGACAGGGGCGGAAGCGAAGCTTTCTTT; cdr3_aa: CSVNDRGGSEAFF; j_call: TRBJ1-1; clone_size: .; d_call: TRBD1; v_call: TRBV29-1
cdr3_nt: TGCGCCAGCAGCCAAGATCAACCATTCTATCGGTTCTTC; cdr3_aa: CASSQDQPFYRFF; j_call: TRBJ2-1; clone_size: .; d_call: .; v_call: TRBV4-1
cdr3_nt: TGTGCCTGGAGGTCCGCCAGGACTAGCCAAACCTACGAGCAGTACTTC; cdr3_aa: CAWRSARTSQTYEQYF; j_call: TRBJ2-7; clone_size: .; d_call: TRBD2; v_call: TRBV30
cdr3_nt: TGTGCCAGCAGGGGGGGGGTGGGGTCCAGGACCCAGTACTTC; cdr3_aa: CASRGGVGSRTQYF; j_call: TRBJ2-5; clone_size: .; d_call: TRBD2; v_call: TRBV27
cdr3_nt: TGTGCCAGTAGCCCAGGAGGATCGCCCTCAATTAACTATGGCTACACCTTC; cdr3_aa: CASSPGGSPSINYGYTF; j_call: TRBJ1-2; clone_size: .; d_call: .; v_call: TRBV19
cdr3_nt: TGCGCCAGCAGCTTGGAGGCAGGGACAGGGGTCTGGTACGAGCAGTACTTC; cdr3_aa: CASSLEAGTGVWYEQYF; j_call: TRBJ2-7; clone_size: .; d_call: TRBD1; v_call: TRBV5-1
cdr3_nt: TGTGCCAGCAGCTATTTTTTAGGGGCCAAAACCTACTCCTACAATGAGCAGTTCTTC; cdr3_aa: CASSYFLGAKTYSYNEQFF; j_call: TRBJ2-1; clone_size: .; d_call: .; v_call: TRBV13
cdr3_nt: TGTGCCAGCTCACGACTAGCGGGTGAGGGAGGGGAGCAGTTCTTC; cdr3_aa: CASSRLAGEGGEQFF; j_call: TRBJ2-1; clone_size: .; d_call: TRBD2; v_call: TRBV18
cdr3_nt: TGTGCCAGCAGCGTTAGCGGGGACCTGTACAATGAGCAGTTCTTC; cdr3_aa: CASSVSGDLYNEQFF; j_call: TRBJ2-1; clone_size: .; d_call: TRBD2; v_call: TRBV6-4
cdr3_nt: TGCGCCAGCAGCTTGGCCTTGAATGAGCAGTTCTTC; cdr3_aa: CASSLALNEQFF; j_call: TRBJ2-1; clone_size: .; d_call: .; v_call: TRBV5-1
cdr3_nt: TGTGCCAGCAGTTACACTAGCGGGGGGAATGAGCAGTTCTTC; cdr3_aa: CASSYTSGGNEQFF; j_call: TRBJ2-1; clone_size: .; d_call: TRBD2; v_call: TRBV6-5
cdr3_nt: TGTGCCAGCAGCTGGGGACAGGCGAGCTCTGGAAACACCATATATTTT; cdr3_aa: CASSWGQASSGNTIYF; j_call: TRBJ1-3; clone_size: .; d_call: TRBD1; v_call: TRBV5-4
cdr3_nt: TGTGCCAGCAGCTTGCCCTTTCAGGGGGAGAACACTGAAGCTTTCTTT; cdr3_aa: CASSLPFQGENTEAFF; j_call: TRBJ1-1; clone_size: .; d_call: TRBD1; v_call: TRBV5-6
cdr3_nt: TGTGCCAGCAGCTCGCCCGGGACAAAAGAGACCCAGTACTTC; cdr3_aa: CASSSPGTKETQYF; j_call: TRBJ2-5; clone_size: .; d_call: .; v_call: TRBV5-8
cdr3_nt: TGTGCCAGCAGTGGACAGGGCTTGAGCAATCAGCCCCAGCATTTT; cdr3_aa: CASSGQGLSNQPQHF; j_call: TRBJ1-5; clone_size: .; d_call: TRBD1; v_call: TRBV6-6
cdr3_nt: TGTGCCAGCAGCACGACTACTGGCAATGAGCAGTTCTTC; cdr3_aa: CASSTTTGNEQFF; j_call: TRBJ2-1; clone_size: once; d_call: .; v_call: TRBV5-6
cdr3_nt: TGTGCCAGTAGTACCGGACAGGGTGACTACGAGCAGTACTTC; cdr3_aa: CASSTGQGDYEQYF; j_call: TRBJ2-7; clone_size: few; d_call: TRBD1; v_call: TRBV19
cdr3_nt: TGTGCCAGCAGTGACAGGGCCCACTATGGCTACACCTTC; cdr3_aa: CASSDRAHYGYTF; j_call: TRBJ1-2; clone_size: medium-sized; d_call: .; v_call: TRBV6-1
cdr3_nt: TGTGCCAGCAGTGGGACAGGGTACGGCGGGGAGCTGTTTTTT; cdr3_aa: CASSGTGYGGELFF; j_call: TRBJ2-2; clone_size: .; d_call: TRBD1; v_call: TRBV2
cdr3_nt: TGTGCCTGGAGGGAACGTCCTATGCAGGGTAGCTCCTACGAGCAGTACTTC; cdr3_aa: CAWRERPMQGSSYEQYF; j_call: TRBJ2-7; clone_size: .; d_call: .; v_call: TRBV30
cdr3_nt: TGCGCCAGCAGCTTGGGTGGGACAGGGGGAGGCAATCAGCCCCAGCATTTT; cdr3_aa: CASSLGGTGGGNQPQHF; j_call: TRBJ1-5; clone_size: .; d_call: TRBD1; v_call: TRBV5-1
cdr3_nt: TGTGCCAGCAGCTCCACTAGCGGTTGGAACACCGGGGAGCTGTTTTTT; cdr3_aa: CASSSTSGWNTGELFF; j_call: TRBJ2-2; clone_size: .; d_call: TRBD2; v_call: TRBV11-3
cdr3_nt: TGTGCCTGGGGTAGCGGGGGAACGCCGGGAGATACGCAGTATTTT; cdr3_aa: CAWGSGGTPGDTQYF; j_call: TRBJ2-3; clone_size: .; d_call: TRBD2; v_call: TRBV30
cdr3_nt: TGTGCCAGCAGCCCAAGCGGGGGGGTCTCCGGGGAGCTGTTTTTT; cdr3_aa: CASSPSGGVSGELFF; j_call: TRBJ2-2; clone_size: .; d_call: TRBD2; v_call: TRBV7-8
cdr3_nt: TGTGCCATCAGCCAGAGGACCGGGACAGGGCGCAATGAGCAGTTCTTC; cdr3_aa: CAISQRTGTGRNEQFF; j_call: TRBJ2-1; clone_size: once; d_call: TRBD1; v_call: TRBV10-3
cdr3_nt: TGTGCCAGCGTCTCCAGGGGTGTTTCAAATTCACCCCTCCACTTT; cdr3_aa: CASVSRGVSNSPLHF; j_call: TRBJ1-6; clone_size: few; d_call: .; v_call: TRBV6-1
cdr3_nt: TGTGCCAGCAGCGTAGGAGGGCAGGCTAACTATGGCTACACCTTC; cdr3_aa: CASSVGGQANYGYTF; j_call: TRBJ1-2; clone_size: many; d_call: .; v_call: TRBV9
cdr3_nt: TGCGCCAGCAGCCAGGCGGGTGGGGCTGAAGCTTTCTTT; cdr3_aa: CASSQAGGAEAFF; j_call: TRBJ1-1; clone_size: .; d_call: .; v_call: TRBV4-1
cdr3_nt: TGTGCCACCAGCCCCGGGAACACCATATATTTT; cdr3_aa: CATSPGNTIYF; j_call: TRBJ1-3; clone_size: .; d_call: .; v_call: TRBV15
cdr3_nt: TGTGCCAGCTCACCACCAGCGTCCGGACAGGGCTACTATGGCTACACCTTC; cdr3_aa: CASSPPASGQGYYGYTF; j_call: TRBJ1-2; clone_size: .; d_call: TRBD1; v_call: TRBV18
cdr3_nt: TGTGCCAGTAATATTCCGGGGGGAACTAATCAGCCCCAGCATTTT; cdr3_aa: CASNIPGGTNQPQHF; j_call: TRBJ1-5; clone_size: .; d_call: .; v_call: TRBV19